These T cell receptor beta chains were read from a single sample in a study of blood T cell repertoires in COVID-19. Some clones are missing from TCRdb's copy, which holds only in-frame ones; the method was immunoSEQ multiplex PCR. The data show approximately 150,000 clones, 81% seen once. Material: peripheral blood. Every receptor here comes from a human donor in a cohort sampled during active COVID-19. CDR3s leave out the opening cysteine and the closing phenylalanine or tryptophan. The D gene is left open where the match is weak.

D	V	J	CDR3
-	TRBV19	TRBJ1-1	ASTRGTEAF
TRBD1	TRBV4-3	TRBJ1-1	ASSQEGTVNTEAF
TRBD1	TRBV5-6	TRBJ1-1	ASSFGQGDEAF
TRBD1	TRBV5-1	TRBJ2-7	ASSLHFDGTGSYEQY
-	TRBV7-9	TRBJ2-1	ASSFGENEQF
TRBD2	TRBV2	TRBJ2-1	ASGYAGASYNEQF
-	TRBV6-5	TRBJ1-1	ASRRQLGQGAEAF
-	TRBV7-9	TRBJ2-1	ASSFGGGPVSEQF
-	TRBV4-1	TRBJ1-5	ASSQTLGGQPQH
TRBD2	TRBV5-4	TRBJ2-3	ASSSARGGQY